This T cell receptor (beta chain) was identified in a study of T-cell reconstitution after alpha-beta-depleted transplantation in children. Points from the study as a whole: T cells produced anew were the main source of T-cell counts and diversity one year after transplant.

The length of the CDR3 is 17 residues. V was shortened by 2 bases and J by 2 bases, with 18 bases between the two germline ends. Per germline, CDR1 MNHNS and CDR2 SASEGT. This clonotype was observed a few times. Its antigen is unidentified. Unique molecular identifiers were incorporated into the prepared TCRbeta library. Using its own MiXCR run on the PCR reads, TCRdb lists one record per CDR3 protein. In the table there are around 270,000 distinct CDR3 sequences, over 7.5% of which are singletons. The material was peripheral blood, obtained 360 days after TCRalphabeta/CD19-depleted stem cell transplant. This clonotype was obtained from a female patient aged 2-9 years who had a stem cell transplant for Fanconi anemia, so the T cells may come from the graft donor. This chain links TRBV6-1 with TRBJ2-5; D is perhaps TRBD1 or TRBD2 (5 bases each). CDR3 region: CASSERDGGFGQETQYF. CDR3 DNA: TGTGCCAGCAGTGAACGCGATGGGGGATTCGGTCAAGAGACCCAGTACTTC.